A single sample gave rise to the 30 T cell receptor beta chains below, sequenced in a study of blood T cell repertoires in COVID-19. TCRdb's table, derived via immunoSEQ multiplex PCR, lists solely in-frame clones and lacks some. The sample lists around 200,000 clones; approximately 89% were seen once. Sequenced: peripheral blood. The source is a man in his 70s with acute or convalescent COVID-19.

The gene calls are TRBV5-1 and TRBJ1-6, with TRBD1 matching over 7 bases. Germline-derived CDR1 and CDR2 are SGHRS and YFSETQ. The CDR3 consists of 15 residues. V shed 1 base and J 9 bases; nucleotides not matched to a gene: 7. DNA of the CDR3: TGCGCCAGCAGCTTGCGGGAAGGGGACAGTTCACCCCTCCACTTT. Its protein product is CASSLREGDSSPLHF.

The chain has TRBV5-8 and TRBJ2-7; D possibly corresponds to TRBD2 (5 bases). There are 15 residues in the CDR3. CDR1 SGHTS and CDR2 YDEGEE come from the germline V gene. The V end was cut by 4 bases, the J end by 0 bases, with 14 bases between. CDR3 sequence reads: CASSPRVLTSYEQYF. Written as DNA, the CDR3 is TGTGCCAGCAGCCCGCGGGTTCTCACCTCCTACGAGCAGTACTTC.

The gene calls are TRBV28 and TRBJ1-1; D might be TRBD1 (6 bases). The germline CDR1 and CDR2 sequences are MDHEN and SYDVKM. The CDR3 has 14 residues. The germline V and J ends were trimmed by 5 bases and 2 bases, with 12 bases remaining between them. CDR3 nucleotide sequence: TGTGCCAGCAGTCCCTCCAGGGGTAACACTGAAGCTTTCTTT. This encodes CASSPSRGNTEAFF.

The rearrangement joins TRBV27 to TRBJ2-7; 7 bases fit TRBD1. In germline, CDR1 is MNHEY, CDR2 SMNVEV (reference sequence). V lost 3 bases, J lost 3 bases, and 11 bases stayed unmatched. The CDR3 is 16 residues long. CDR3 bases: TGTGCCAGCAGTTTCCTGGGACAGACGGGGTTCTACGAGCAGTACTTC. Encoded protein: CASSFLGQTGFYEQYF.

CDR3 sequence (DNA): TGTGCCAGCAGTCGGCCGGGACAGGGGAACACTGAAGCTTTCTTT. Amino acids: CASSRPGQGNTEAFF. This sequence joins TRBV6-2 or TRBV6-3 and TRBJ1-1, with TRBD1 identical over 9 bases. Germline CDR1 reads MNHEY; CDR2 reads SVGEGT. The CDR3 covers 15 residues. V trimming: 5 bases; J trimming: 1 base; junction bases outside the gene matches: 5.

This chain joins TRBV9 and TRBJ1-1; 7 nucleotides match TRBD1. This CDR3 spans 15 amino acids. Looked up from germline, CDR1 is SGDLS and CDR2 is YYNGEE. V dropped 0 bases and J dropped 1; count of bases not matched to a gene: 3. The chain's CDR3 is CASSVAGTANTEAFF. CDR3 coding DNA: TGTGCCAGCAGCGTAGCTGGGACAGCGAACACTGAAGCTTTCTTT.

The chain combines TRBV19 with TRBJ1-4; D remains ambiguous. The germline V gene has CDR1 LNHDA and CDR2 SQIVND (reference sequence). Trimming took 10 bases from V and 1 from J, leaving 19 bases between them. The CDR3 extends over 16 amino acids. This chain's CDR3 is CATKYSPAGTNEKLFF. The CDR3 nucleotides read TGTGCCACCAAGTATTCCCCGGCGGGAACTAATGAAAAACTGTTTTTT.

The chain combines TRBV4-2 with TRBJ1-6; perhaps TRBD1 as D (5 bases). CDR1 is LGHNA and CDR2 is YNFKEQ in the germline V gene. Deletions cut 1 base from V and 9 bases from J, with 13 bases between. The CDR3 sequence is 15 residues long. The CDR3 DNA sequence: TGTGCCAGCAGCCAAGTCCGGGGGTTTGGTTCACCCCTCCACTTT. Amino acid sequence: CASSQVRGFGSPLHF.

This chain joins TRBV15 and TRBJ2-1; 7 bases line up with TRBD2. CDR3 size: 13 residues. V shed 6 bases, J shed 10 bases, and the junction held 9 bases outside the gene matches. Per the germline V gene, CDR1 is LNHNV and CDR2 is YYDKDF (reference sequence). The CDR3 sequence: CATRGGGDREQFF. DNA for the CDR3: TGTGCCACCAGAGGCGGGGGAGATAGAGAGCAGTTCTTC.

V gene TRBV5-1 combines with J gene TRBJ2-2, with 8 bases aligning to TRBD2. CDR1 SGHRS and CDR2 YFSETQ come from the germline V gene. The V gene end was trimmed by 4 bases and the J gene end by 4 bases; junction bases not matched to a gene: 9. The CDR3 has 16 residues. CDR3 region: CASSPGAGVSTGELFF. CDR3 DNA: TGCGCCAGCAGCCCTGGAGCGGGAGTATCCACCGGGGAGCTGTTTTTT.

The chain combines TRBV20-1 with TRBJ2-3; 11 nucleotides align to TRBD1. The V gene end was trimmed by 3 bases and the J gene end by 5 bases; junction bases not matched to a gene: 13. The CDR3 length is 17 residues. CDR1 and CDR2 (germline): DFQATT, SNEGSKA (reference sequence). CDR3 nucleotide sequence: TGCAGTGCTAGTCATTCGGACAGGGGGCTCGGTGGAGATACGCAGTATTTT. Residues: CSASHSDRGLGGDTQYF.

The chain couples TRBV9 to TRBJ2-3; 7 bases line up with TRBD1. The CDR3 is 15 residues long. Germline CDR1 SGDLS, CDR2 YYNGEE. The junction had 7 bases not matched to a gene; V was cut back by 0 bases and J by 6 bases. CDR3 sequence: CASSVDPTGVDTQYF. CDR3 DNA: TGTGCCAGCAGCGTAGACCCCACAGGGGTTGATACGCAGTATTTT.

This clone was counted between two and nine times. The gene calls are TRBV5-4 and TRBJ1-2, with D maybe TRBD1 (5 bases). Germline lookup yields CDR1 SGHNT and CDR2 YYREEE (reference sequence). With 1 base removed from V and 6 bases from J, the gap between germline ends came to 13 bases. The CDR3 is made up of 14 amino acids. Here the CDR3 reads CASSLPGLSDGYTF. The DNA of the CDR3 is TGTGCCAGCAGCTTGCCAGGGTTGTCCGATGGCTACACCTTC.

This clone showed up just a few times. The chain combines TRBV7-2 with TRBJ2-4, with 8 nucleotides matching TRBD2. The CDR3 extends over 18 amino acids. CDR1 and CDR2 (germline): SGHTA, FQGNSA. V gave up 5 bases and J gave up 3 bases; unmatched junction bases: 15. The CDR3 DNA follows: TGTGCCAGCAGCCCCCGGGGGGGAGGCGGCGTTGTCAAAAACATTCAGTACTTC. Residues: CASSPRGGGGVVKNIQYF.

The V call is TRBV28, the J call TRBJ2-3; 8 bases agree with TRBD2. V lost 2 bases, J lost 4 bases, and 2 bases stayed unmatched. The CDR3 extends over 14 amino acids. Germline V gives CDR1 MDHEN, CDR2 SYDVKM. The CDR3 reads CASSLGGRSDTQYF. Here the CDR3 DNA reads TGTGCCAGCAGTTTAGGCGGGAGGTCAGATACGCAGTATTTT.

The rearrangement joins TRBV12-5 to TRBJ2-5; TRBD1 is a possible D gene (6 bases). The CDR3 loop spans 14 amino acids. Germline CDR1 and CDR2: LGHNT and FRNRAP. The V end lost 5 bases, the J end lost 2 bases, and 12 bases lay between the germline ends. DNA of the CDR3: TGTGCTAGTGGTCCACCTACAGGGCAAGAGACCCAGTACTTC. This translates into CASGPPTGQETQYF.

The chain links TRBV3-1 (or the pseudogene TRBV3-2) to TRBJ2-5, with D hard to call. Looked up from germline, CDR1 is LGHDT and CDR2 is YNNKEL (reference sequence). The CDR3 is made up of 14 amino acids. V lost 3 bases to trimming and J lost 3 bases, with 11 bases between them. The CDR3 sequence: CASSHSVREETQYF. The CDR3 nucleotides are TGTGCCAGCAGCCACTCGGTCCGAGAAGAGACCCAGTACTTC.

The gene calls are TRBV7-6 and TRBJ2-2; tentatively, D is TRBD2 (5 bases). The CDR3 length is 16 residues. Germline CDR1 SGHVS, CDR2 FNYEAQ. V was pared by 1 base and J by 0 bases, with 9 bases between. The DNA for the CDR3 is TGTGCCAGCAGCTTAGGAGGGTTGCCGAACACCGGGGAGCTGTTTTTT. This gives the protein CASSLGGLPNTGELFF. Complete variable domain (other parts from reference TRBV7-6 and TRBJ2-2): GAGVSQSPRYKVTKRGQDVALRCDPISGHVSLYWYRQALGQGPEFLTYFNYEAQQDKSGLPNDRFSAERPEGSISTLTIQRTEQRDSAMYRCASSLGGLPNTGELFFGEGSRLTVL.

The chain is built from TRBV28 and TRBJ1-3; 7 bases match TRBD1. V lost 3 bases to trimming and J lost 2 bases; unmatched junction nucleotides: 1. This CDR3 has 14 residues. CDR1 is MDHEN, CDR2 SYDVKM, per germline. CDR3 sequence (DNA): TGTGCCAGCAGTTTTGACAGGGCTGGAAACACCATATATTTT. Translated, it gives CASSFDRAGNTIYF.

The chain combines TRBV10-3 with TRBJ1-1, with a tentative D call TRBD1 (5 bases). Germline V gives CDR1 ENHRY, CDR2 SYGVKD. V lost 10 bases, J lost 1 base, and 13 bases lay in between. The length of the CDR3 is 13 residues. The CDR3 region is CATLGQGNTEAFF. CDR3 in DNA: TGTGCCACCCTGGGTCAGGGGAACACTGAAGCTTTCTTT.

The V and J genes are TRBV5-1 and TRBJ2-1, with D possibly matching TRBD1 (5 bases). From germline, CDR1 is SGHRS and CDR2 YFSETQ. The V gene lost 5 bases and the J gene lost 5 bases, with 17 bases spanning the gap. The CDR3 runs 15 residues. CDR3 protein: CASRLDSRSNNEQFF. Here the CDR3 DNA reads TGCGCCAGCAGATTAGACAGTAGGTCTAACAATGAGCAGTTCTTC.

V and J are TRBV18 and TRBJ1-1; weak D call: TRBD1 (6 bases). This CDR3 is 14 amino acids long. Trimming cost V 5 bases and J 1 base, with 11 bases left between them. The V gene's germline CDR1 is KGHSH and CDR2 LQKENI. CDR3 coding DNA: TGTGCCAGCTCAGGGCAGGGGCGGAACACTGAAGCTTTCTTT. Translating it yields CASSGQGRNTEAFF.

The chain combines TRBV19 with TRBJ1-4; 9 nucleotides align to TRBD1. This CDR3 region has 18 residues. Germline values: CDR1 LNHDA, CDR2 SQIVND (reference sequence). Losses at the gene ends were 7 bases for V and 0 bases for J; bases not matched to a gene: 12. CDR3 sequence: CASTPDRGNPTTNEKLFF. CDR3 DNA: TGTGCCAGTACCCCGGACAGGGGAAACCCGACAACTAATGAAAAACTGTTTTTT. Variable domain in full (rest from reference TRBV19 and TRBJ1-4): DGGITQSPKYLFRKEGQNVTLSCEQNLNHDAMYWYRQDPGQGLRLIYYSQIVNDFQKGDIAEGYSVSREKKESFPLTVTSAQKNPTAFYLCASTPDRGNPTTNEKLFFGSGTQLSVL.

This clone has more than one count but fewer than ten. CDR3: CASSIQGLRTYEQYF. The CDR3 region has the DNA TGTGCCAGTAGTATACAGGGGTTGCGGACCTACGAGCAGTACTTC. The rearrangement links TRBV19 to TRBJ2-7, with D maybe TRBD1 (6 bases). Germline V gene data show CDR1 as LNHDA and CDR2 as SQIVND (reference sequence). Trimming left V 2 bases short and J 2 bases short, with 13 bases between. This CDR3 is 15 amino acids long.

This clone appeared a few times. V usage is TRBV6-5 and J usage is TRBJ1-1; tentative D call: TRBD1 (6 bases). This CDR3 has 13 residues. CDR1 and CDR2 from the germline V gene are MNHEY and SVGAGI. Trimming shortened V by 7 bases and J by 7 bases, and 16 bases separated the two germline ends. Written as DNA, the CDR3 is TGTGCCAGCAACACAGGACAGTTCGGTGAAGCTTTCTTT. Its translation: CASNTGQFGEAFF.

This chain uses TRBV12-3 or TRBV12-4 with TRBJ2-1; 7 nucleotides align to TRBD1. With V trimmed by 6 bases and J by 6 bases, 5 bases remained unmatched. There are 13 residues in the CDR3. The CDR3: CASRWTGSNEQFF. The DNA of the CDR3 is TGTGCCAGCAGGTGGACAGGCTCCAATGAGCAGTTCTTC.

The chain carries TRBV15 and TRBJ2-2; D is unresolved. Between the trimmed V and J ends, which lost 1 base and 0 bases, there was a span of 9 bases. Per the germline V gene, CDR1 is LNHNV and CDR2 is YYDKDF (reference sequence). CDR3 length equals 16 residues. The CDR3, as DNA: TGTGCCACCAGCAGAGGGGCAGGTTCGAACACCGGGGAGCTGTTTTTT. Its translation is CATSRGAGSNTGELFF.

The gene calls are TRBV28 and TRBJ1-1; 9 bases are a match to TRBD1. CDR3 length equals 16 residues. Per germline, CDR1 MDHEN and CDR2 SYDVKM. Unmatched junction bases numbered 6, after V lost 2 bases and J lost 2 bases. The CDR3 coding sequence is TGTGCCAGCAGTTTAGCGGGACAGGGAGTTAACACTGAAGCTTTCTTT. Its translation: CASSLAGQGVNTEAFF.

The J gene is TRBJ1-2, the V gene TRBV4-3, with a tentative D call TRBD1 (5 bases). Germline CDR1 is LGHNA and CDR2 is YSLEER. Trimming took 3 bases from V and 8 from J, leaving 10 bases between them. CDR3 length: 12 amino acids. The CDR3 here is CASSQLGRGYTF. The DNA of the CDR3 is TGCGCCAGCAGCCAGTTGGGGCGGGGCTACACCTTC.

This clone was seen a single time. The rearrangement uses TRBV5-1 and TRBJ1-4; 7 bases match TRBD1. The CDR3 spans 15 residues. With V trimmed by 2 bases and J by 8 bases, 9 bases remained unmatched. Germline lookup yields CDR1 SGHRS and CDR2 YFSETQ. The chain's CDR3 is CASSLIGTVGEKLFF. CDR3 DNA: TGCGCCAGCAGCTTAATCGGGACAGTGGGCGAAAAACTGTTTTTT. The variable domain in full, with the rest retrieved from reference TRBV5-1 and TRBJ1-4, is KAGVTQTPRYLIKTRGQQVTLSCSPISGHRSVSWYQQTPGQGLQFLFEYFSETQRNKGNFPGRFSGRQFSNSRSEMNVSTLELGDSALYLCASSLIGTVGEKLFFGSGTQLSVL.